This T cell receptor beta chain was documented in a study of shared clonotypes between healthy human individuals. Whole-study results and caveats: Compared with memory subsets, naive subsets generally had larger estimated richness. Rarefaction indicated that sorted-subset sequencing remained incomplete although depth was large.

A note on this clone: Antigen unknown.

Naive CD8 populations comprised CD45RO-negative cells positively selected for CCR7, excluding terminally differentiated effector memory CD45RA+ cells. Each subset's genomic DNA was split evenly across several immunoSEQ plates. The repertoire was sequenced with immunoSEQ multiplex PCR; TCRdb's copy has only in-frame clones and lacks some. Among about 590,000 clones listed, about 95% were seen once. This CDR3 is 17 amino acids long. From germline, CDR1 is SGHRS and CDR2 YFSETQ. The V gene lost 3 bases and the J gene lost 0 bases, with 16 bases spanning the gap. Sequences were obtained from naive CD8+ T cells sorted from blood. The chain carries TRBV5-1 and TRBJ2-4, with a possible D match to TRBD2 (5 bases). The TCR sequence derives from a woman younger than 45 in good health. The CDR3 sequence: CASSSGRGSLAKNIQYF. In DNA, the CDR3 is TGCGCCAGCAGCTCAGGACGGGGATCTCTAGCCAAAAACATTCAGTACTTC. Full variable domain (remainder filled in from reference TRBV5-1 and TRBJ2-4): KAGVTQTPRYLIKTRGQQVTLSCSPISGHRSVSWYQQTPGQGLQFLFEYFSETQRNKGNFPGRFSGRQFSNSRSEMNVSTLELGDSALYLCASSSGRGSLAKNIQYFGAGTRLSVL.